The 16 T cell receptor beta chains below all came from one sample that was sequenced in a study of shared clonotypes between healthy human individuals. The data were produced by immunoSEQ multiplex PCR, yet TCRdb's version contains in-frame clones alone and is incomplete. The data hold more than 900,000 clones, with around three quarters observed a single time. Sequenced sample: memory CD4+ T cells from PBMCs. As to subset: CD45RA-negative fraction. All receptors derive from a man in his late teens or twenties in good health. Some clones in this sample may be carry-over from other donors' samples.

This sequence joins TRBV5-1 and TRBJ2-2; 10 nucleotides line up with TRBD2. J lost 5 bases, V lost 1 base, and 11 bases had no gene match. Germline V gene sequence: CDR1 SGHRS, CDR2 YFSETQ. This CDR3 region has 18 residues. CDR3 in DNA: TGCGCCAGCAGCTTGCTGGGGAGTTCTAGCGGGAGAACCGGGGAGCTGTTTTTT. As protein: CASSLLGSSSGRTGELFF.

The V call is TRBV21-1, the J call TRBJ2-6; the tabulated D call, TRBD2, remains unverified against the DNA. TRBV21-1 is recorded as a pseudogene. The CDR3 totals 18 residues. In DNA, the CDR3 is TGTGCCAGCAGCAAAGAGGGGAGGCAGACTAGGGGGGCCAACGTCCTGACTTTC. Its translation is CASSKEGRQTRGANVLTF.

CDR3 sequence reads: CASSDGTGRANYGYTF. In DNA, the CDR3 is TGTGCCAGCAGTGACGGGACAGGGAGAGCTAACTATGGCTACACCTTC. V usage is TRBV6-1 and J usage is TRBJ1-2; 9 nucleotides agree with TRBD1. CDR1 MNHNS and CDR2 SASEGT come from the germline V gene. The J segment lost 0 bases and the V segment lost 3 bases, leaving 5 bases of the junction unmatched. This CDR3 contains 16 residues.

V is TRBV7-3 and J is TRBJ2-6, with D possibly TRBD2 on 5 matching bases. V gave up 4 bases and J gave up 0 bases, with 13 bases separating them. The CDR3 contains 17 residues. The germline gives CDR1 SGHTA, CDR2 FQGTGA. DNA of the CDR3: TGTGCCAGCAGCTACTCTCGGACTCGCTCTGGGGCCAACGTCCTGACTTTC. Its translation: CASSYSRTRSGANVLTF.

The CDR3 DNA sequence: TGCGCCAGCAGCCCTTCTAGCGGGACAAATGAGCAGTTCTTC. The encoded protein is CASSPSSGTNEQFF. This rearrangement joins TRBV5-1 to TRBJ2-1; 9 bases line up with TRBD2. The CDR3 is 14 residues long. The germline gives CDR1 SGHRS, CDR2 YFSETQ. V gave up 4 bases and J gave up 7 bases; unmatched junction bases: 6.

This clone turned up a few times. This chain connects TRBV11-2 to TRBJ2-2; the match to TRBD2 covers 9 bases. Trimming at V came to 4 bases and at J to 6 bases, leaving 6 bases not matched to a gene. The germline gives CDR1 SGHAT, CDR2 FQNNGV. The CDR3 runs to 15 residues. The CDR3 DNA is TGTGCCAGCAGCTCTCTAGCGGGAAAGGCCGGGGAGCTGTTTTTT. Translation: CASSSLAGKAGELFF. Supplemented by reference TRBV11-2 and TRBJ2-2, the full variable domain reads EAGVAQSPRYKIIEKRQSVAFWCNPISGHATLYWYQQILGQGPKLLIQFQNNGVVDDSQLPKDRFSAERLKGVDSTLKIQPAKLEDSAVYLCASSSLAGKAGELFFGEGSRLTVL.

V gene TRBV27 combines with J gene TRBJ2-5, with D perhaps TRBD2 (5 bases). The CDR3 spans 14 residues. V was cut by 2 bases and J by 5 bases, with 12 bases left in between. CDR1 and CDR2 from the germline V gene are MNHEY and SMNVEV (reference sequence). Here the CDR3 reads CASSLVGSRETQYF. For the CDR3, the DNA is TGTGCCAGCAGTTTAGTAGGGAGCCGGGAGACCCAGTACTTC.

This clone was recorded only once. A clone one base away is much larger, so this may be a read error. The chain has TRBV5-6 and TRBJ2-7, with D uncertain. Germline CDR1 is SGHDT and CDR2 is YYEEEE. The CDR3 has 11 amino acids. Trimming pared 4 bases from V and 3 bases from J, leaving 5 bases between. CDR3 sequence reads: CASSQYYEQYF. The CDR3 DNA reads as TGTGCCAGCAGCCAGTACTACGAGCAGTACTTC.

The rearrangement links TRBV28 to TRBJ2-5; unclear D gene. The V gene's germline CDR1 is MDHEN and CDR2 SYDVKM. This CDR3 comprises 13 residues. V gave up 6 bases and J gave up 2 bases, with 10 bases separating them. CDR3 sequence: CASSHIDQETQYF. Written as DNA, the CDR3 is TGTGCCAGCAGCCATATTGATCAAGAGACCCAGTACTTC.

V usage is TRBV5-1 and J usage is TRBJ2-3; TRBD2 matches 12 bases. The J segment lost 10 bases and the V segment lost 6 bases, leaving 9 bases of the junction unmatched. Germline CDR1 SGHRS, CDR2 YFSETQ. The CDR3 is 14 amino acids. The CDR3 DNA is TGCGCCAGCAACGATCGACTAGCGGGAGAGGCGCAGTATTTT. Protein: CASNDRLAGEAQYF.

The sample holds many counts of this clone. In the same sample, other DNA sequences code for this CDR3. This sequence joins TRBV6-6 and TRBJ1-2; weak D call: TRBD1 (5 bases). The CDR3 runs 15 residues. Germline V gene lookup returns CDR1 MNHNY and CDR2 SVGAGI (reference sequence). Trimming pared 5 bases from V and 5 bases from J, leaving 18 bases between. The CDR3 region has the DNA TGTGCCAGCAGTACGGAAAGGGGCGCAGGTTATGGCTACACCTTC. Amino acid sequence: CASSTERGAGYGYTF.

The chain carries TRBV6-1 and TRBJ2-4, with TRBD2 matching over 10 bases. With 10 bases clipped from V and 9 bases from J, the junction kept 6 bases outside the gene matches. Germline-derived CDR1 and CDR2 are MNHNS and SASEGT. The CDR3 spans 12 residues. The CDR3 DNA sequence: TGTGCCATAAGACTAGCGGGCTTCATTCAGTACTTC. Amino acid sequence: CAIRLAGFIQYF.

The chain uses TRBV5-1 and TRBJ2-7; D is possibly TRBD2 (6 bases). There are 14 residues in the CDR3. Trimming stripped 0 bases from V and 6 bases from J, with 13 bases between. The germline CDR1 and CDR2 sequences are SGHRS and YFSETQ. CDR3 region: CASSLATSSLEQYF. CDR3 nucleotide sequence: TGCGCCAGCAGCTTGGCCACTAGCAGTCTCGAGCAGTACTTC.

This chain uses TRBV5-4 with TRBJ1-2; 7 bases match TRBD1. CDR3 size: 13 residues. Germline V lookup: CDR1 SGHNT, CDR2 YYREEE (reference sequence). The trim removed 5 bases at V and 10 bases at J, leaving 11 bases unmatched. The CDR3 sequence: CASRSAGTALYTF. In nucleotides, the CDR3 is TGTGCCAGCAGGTCAGCCGGGACAGCCCTCTACACCTTC.

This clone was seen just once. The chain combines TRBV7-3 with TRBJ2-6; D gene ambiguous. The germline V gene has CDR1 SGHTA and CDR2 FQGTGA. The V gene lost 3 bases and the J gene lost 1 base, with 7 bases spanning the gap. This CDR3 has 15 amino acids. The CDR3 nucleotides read TGTGCCAGCAGCTTCGAGGTTTCTGGGGCCAACGTCCTGACTTTC. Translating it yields CASSFEVSGANVLTF.

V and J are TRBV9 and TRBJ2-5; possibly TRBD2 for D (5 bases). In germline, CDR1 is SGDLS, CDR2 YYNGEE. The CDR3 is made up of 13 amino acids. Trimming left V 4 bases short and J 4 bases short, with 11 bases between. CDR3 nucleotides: TGTGCCAGCAGCCCCCGACTATTAGAGACCCAGTACTTC. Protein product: CASSPRLLETQYF.